These T cell receptor beta chains were read from a single sample in a study of blood T cell repertoires in COVID-19. Profiling relied on immunoSEQ multiplex PCR, and the TCRdb table lists in-frame clones only, not all of them. Here the sample spans over 90,000 clones, approximately 88% being singletons. Sequencing was carried out using peripheral blood. The receptors here all came from a human donor in a cohort sampled during active COVID-19. Both conserved end residues are part of each CDR3. Each record gives: V gene, J gene, clone size, D gene, CDR3 protein, CDR3 DNA. The D gene is left open where the match is weak. Size values are once, few and many counts, or a class for expanded clones, and some rows have none.

TRBV30	TRBJ1-1	-	-	CAWSPATEAFF	TGTGCCTGGAGTCCTGCGACTGAAGCTTTCTTT
TRBV19	TRBJ1-5	-	-	CASSGAGVPNQPQHF	TGTGCCAGTAGTGGGGCAGGGGTCCCCAATCAGCCCCAGCATTTT
TRBV11-2	TRBJ2-5	-	TRBD1	CASSPTGAQETQYF	TGTGCCAGCAGCCCTACAGGGGCCCAAGAGACCCAGTACTTC
TRBV12-3/TRBV12-4	TRBJ1-2	-	-	CASSFRGGGYTF	TGTGCCAGCAGTTTTAGGGGGGGCGGCTACACCTTC
TRBV14	TRBJ2-5	-	-	CASSPRVGTQYF	TGTGCCAGCAGCCCCCGGGTCGGGACCCAGTACTTC
TRBV9	TRBJ2-2	-	TRBD2	CASSVVDAGGTGELFF	TGTGCCAGCAGCGTAGTCGATGCGGGGGGCACCGGGGAGCTGTTTTTT
TRBV5-1	TRBJ2-7	few	-	CASSLVLGHEQYF	TGCGCCAGCAGCTTGGTTCTGGGCCACGAGCAGTACTTC
TRBV28	TRBJ1-6	few	TRBD1	CASSLGQGAGNSPLHF	TGTGCCAGCAGTCTCGGACAGGGAGCGGGTAATTCACCCCTCCACTTT
TRBV14	TRBJ1-6	once	-	CASKPGNSYNSPLHF	TGTGCCAGCAAGCCCGGGAACAGCTATAATTCACCCCTCCACTTT
TRBV19	TRBJ2-3	-	-	CASSMLAGATTDTQYF	TGTGCCAGTAGTATGCTTGCGGGGGCCACCACAGATACGCAGTATTTT
TRBV4-1	TRBJ2-1	-	-	CASSPMGASSYNEQFF	TGCGCCAGCAGTCCCATGGGGGCGAGCTCCTACAATGAGCAGTTCTTC
TRBV6-6	TRBJ2-7	-	TRBD1	CASSYHRGSYEQYF	TGTGCCAGCAGTTACCACAGGGGGTCCTACGAGCAGTACTTC
TRBV5-1	TRBJ1-2	-	TRBD1	CASSPEQGANGYTF	TGCGCCAGCAGCCCAGAACAGGGGGCAAATGGCTACACCTTC
TRBV6-1	TRBJ1-2	-	TRBD1	CASREDRGQGYTF	TGTGCCAGCAGGGAAGACAGGGGGCAGGGCTACACCTTC
TRBV7-3	TRBJ2-3	-	TRBD2	CASSLASGGLDTQYF	TGTGCCAGCAGCTTAGCTAGCGGGGGCCTGGATACGCAGTATTTT
TRBV7-2	TRBJ2-5	once	-	CASSLGLVPETQYF	TGTGCCAGCAGCTTAGGACTAGTCCCAGAGACCCAGTACTTC
TRBV5-4	TRBJ2-7	many	TRBD1	CASSSAGGRREGYEQYF	TGTGCCAGCAGCTCGGCAGGGGGCCGACGGGAAGGTTACGAGCAGTACTTC
TRBV2	TRBJ1-3	-	TRBD1	CASSKDRSGNTIYF	TGTGCCAGCAGTAAGGACAGGTCTGGAAACACCATATATTTT
TRBV27	TRBJ1-1	-	TRBD1	CASSFAGQGSFF	TGTGCCAGCAGTTTCGCGGGACAGGGGAGTTTCTTT
TRBV9	TRBJ2-1	-	-	CASSSWGGAENEQFF	TGTGCCAGCAGCTCCTGGGGGGGGGCTGAAAATGAGCAGTTCTTC
TRBV6-5	TRBJ1-1	once	TRBD1	CAGGQGAFTEAFF	TGTGCCGGCGGACAGGGGGCGTTCACTGAAGCTTTCTTT
TRBV11-2	TRBJ2-5	-	TRBD2	CASSALAGPTGTQYF	TGTGCCAGCAGCGCACTAGCGGGTCCAACCGGGACCCAGTACTTC
TRBV7-8	TRBJ1-5	-	-	CASSGPGLRNQPQHF	TGTGCCAGCAGCGGCCCCGGACTTCGCAATCAGCCCCAGCATTTT
TRBV5-4	TRBJ1-2	-	TRBD1	CASSLKGTGPYGYTF	TGTGCCAGCAGCTTGAAAGGGACAGGGCCCTATGGCTACACCTTC
TRBV24-1	TRBJ2-5	-	TRBD2	CATSSGTSGGETQYF	TGTGCCACCAGTTCCGGGACTAGCGGTGGGGAGACCCAGTACTTC
TRBV10-3	TRBJ2-7	-	-	CAISATGGVEQYF	TGTGCCATCAGTGCCACGGGCGGGGTCGAGCAGTACTTC
TRBV4-3	TRBJ1-1	-	-	CASSFREAGGTEAFF	TGCGCCAGCAGCTTCCGGGAGGCGGGGGGGACTGAAGCTTTCTTT
TRBV4-2	TRBJ2-1	-	-	CASSQDWSGGSAAYNEQFF	TGTGCCAGCAGCCAAGATTGGAGCGGAGGGTCGGCGGCCTACAATGAGCAGTTCTTC